The source of this T cell receptor beta chain is a study of Ad26.COV2.S vaccination and SARS-CoV-2 variants. Treatment defined: around 19 received Ad26.COV2.S at low or high dose, single or two shots; about 5 received placebo; per-sample allocation not given. Sampling was performed 63 days after the first vaccine or placebo injection. The germline CDR1 and CDR2 sequences are SGHTA and FQGTGA. V trimming: 5 bases; J trimming: 5 bases; junction bases outside the gene matches: 2. CDR3 length equals 14 residues. TCRdb's table, derived via immunoSEQ multiplex PCR, lists solely in-frame clones and lacks some. The sample shows about 400,000 clones, over 75% of them seen only once. On this clone: The target antigen is unknown.

Study-level points and caveats: The study found higher spike-specific TCR breadth in vaccine than placebo recipients. Total T cell responses, in the TCR breadth and depth analyses, may have been underestimated.

Specimen: peripheral blood, collected in a trial of Ad26.COV2.S vaccine versus placebo. The TCR was taken from a person aged 18-65 years who received the Ad26.COV2.S COVID-19 vaccine or a placebo. V gene TRBV7-3 combines with J gene TRBJ2-3, with 12 bases matching TRBD2. This CDR3 is CASSRLAGVDTQYF. The CDR3 nucleotides are TGTGCCAGCAGCAGACTAGCGGGAGTAGATACGCAGTATTTT.